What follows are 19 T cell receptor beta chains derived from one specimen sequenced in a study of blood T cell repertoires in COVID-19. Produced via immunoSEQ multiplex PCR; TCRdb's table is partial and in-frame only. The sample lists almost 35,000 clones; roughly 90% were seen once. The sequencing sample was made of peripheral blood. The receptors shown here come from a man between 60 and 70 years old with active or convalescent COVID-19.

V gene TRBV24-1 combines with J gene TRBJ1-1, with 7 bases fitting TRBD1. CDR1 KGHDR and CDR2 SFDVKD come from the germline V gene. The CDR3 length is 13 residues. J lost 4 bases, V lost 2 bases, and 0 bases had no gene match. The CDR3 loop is CATSDSGGTEAFF. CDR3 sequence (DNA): TGTGCCACCAGTGATTCAGGGGGCACTGAAGCTTTCTTT.

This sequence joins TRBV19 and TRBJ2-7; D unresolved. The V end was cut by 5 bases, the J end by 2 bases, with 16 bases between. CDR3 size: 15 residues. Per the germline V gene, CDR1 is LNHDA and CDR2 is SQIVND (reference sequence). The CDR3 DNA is TGTGCCAGTAGTCGCGACCCTAGAATCCCCTACGAGCAGTACTTC. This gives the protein CASSRDPRIPYEQYF.

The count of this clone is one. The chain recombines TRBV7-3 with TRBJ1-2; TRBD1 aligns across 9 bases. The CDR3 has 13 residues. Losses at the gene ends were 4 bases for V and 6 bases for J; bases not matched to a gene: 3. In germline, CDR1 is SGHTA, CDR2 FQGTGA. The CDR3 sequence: CASSSRTGDGYTF. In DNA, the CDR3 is TGTGCCAGCAGCTCCCGGACAGGGGATGGCTACACCTTC.

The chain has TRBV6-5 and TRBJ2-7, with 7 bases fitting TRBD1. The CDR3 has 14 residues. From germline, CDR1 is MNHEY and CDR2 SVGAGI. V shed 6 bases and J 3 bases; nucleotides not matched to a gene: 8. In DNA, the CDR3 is TGTGCCAGCAGCGGGGACAGCCTACTCTACGAGCAGTACTTC. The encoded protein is CASSGDSLLYEQYF.

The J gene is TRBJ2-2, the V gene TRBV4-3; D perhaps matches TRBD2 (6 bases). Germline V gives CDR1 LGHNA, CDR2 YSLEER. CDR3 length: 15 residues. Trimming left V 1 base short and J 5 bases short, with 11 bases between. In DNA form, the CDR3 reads TGCGCCAGCAGCCAAGGGCCCGGGAGAACCGGGGAGCTGTTTTTT. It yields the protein CASSQGPGRTGELFF.

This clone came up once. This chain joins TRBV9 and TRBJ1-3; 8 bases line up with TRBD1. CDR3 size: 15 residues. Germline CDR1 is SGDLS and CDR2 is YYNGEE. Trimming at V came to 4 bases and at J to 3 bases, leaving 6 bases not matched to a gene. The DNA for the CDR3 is TGTGCCAGCAGCCCACGACAGGGGAATGGAAACACCATATATTTT. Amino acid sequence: CASSPRQGNGNTIYF.

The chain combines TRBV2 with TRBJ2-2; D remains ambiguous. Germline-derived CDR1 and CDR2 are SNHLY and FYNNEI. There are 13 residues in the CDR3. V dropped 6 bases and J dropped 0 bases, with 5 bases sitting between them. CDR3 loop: CASRESNTGELFF. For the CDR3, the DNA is TGTGCCAGCAGGGAGTCGAACACCGGGGAGCTGTTTTTT.

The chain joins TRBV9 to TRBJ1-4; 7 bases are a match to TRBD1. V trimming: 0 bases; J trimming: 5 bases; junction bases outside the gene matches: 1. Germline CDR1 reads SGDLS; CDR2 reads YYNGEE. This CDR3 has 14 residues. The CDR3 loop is CASSVGDRNEKLFF. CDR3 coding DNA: TGTGCCAGCAGCGTAGGGGACAGAAATGAAAAACTGTTTTTT.

The CDR3 sequence is CAGRTSGYQETQYF. DNA of the CDR3: TGTGCCGGGAGGACTAGCGGGTACCAAGAGACCCAGTACTTC. The V gene is TRBV6-5, the J gene TRBJ2-5, with 11 bases lining up with TRBD2. J was trimmed by 0 bases and V by 11 bases; bases with no gene match: 5. CDR3 length equals 14 residues. Germline V CDR1 and CDR2: MNHEY, SVGAGI.

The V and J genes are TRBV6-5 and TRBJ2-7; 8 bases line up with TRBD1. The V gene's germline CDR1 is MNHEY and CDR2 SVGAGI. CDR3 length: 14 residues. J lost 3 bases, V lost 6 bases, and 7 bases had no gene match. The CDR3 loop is CASSSGQGFYEQYF. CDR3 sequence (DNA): TGTGCCAGCAGCTCTGGACAGGGATTCTACGAGCAGTACTTC.

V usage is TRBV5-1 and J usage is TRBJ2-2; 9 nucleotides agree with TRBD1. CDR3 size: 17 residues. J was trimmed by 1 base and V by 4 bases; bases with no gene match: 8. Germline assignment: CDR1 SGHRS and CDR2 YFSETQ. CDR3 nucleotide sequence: TGCGCCAGCAGCGTGCCGGGACAGGGCTTGAACACCGGGGAGCTGTTTTTT. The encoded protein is CASSVPGQGLNTGELFF.

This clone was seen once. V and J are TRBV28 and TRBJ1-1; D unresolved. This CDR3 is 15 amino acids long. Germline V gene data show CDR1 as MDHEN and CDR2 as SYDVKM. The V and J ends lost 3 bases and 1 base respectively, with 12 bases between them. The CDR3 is CASSFVTRGNTEAFF. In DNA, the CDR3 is TGTGCCAGCAGTTTCGTGACGCGGGGGAACACTGAAGCTTTCTTT.

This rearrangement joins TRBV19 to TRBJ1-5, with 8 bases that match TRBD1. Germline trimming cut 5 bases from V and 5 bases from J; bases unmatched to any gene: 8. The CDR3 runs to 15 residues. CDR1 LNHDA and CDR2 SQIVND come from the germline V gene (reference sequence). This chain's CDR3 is CASSLQGAAYQPQHF. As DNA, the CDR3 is TGTGCCAGTAGTCTTCAGGGGGCGGCGTATCAGCCCCAGCATTTT.

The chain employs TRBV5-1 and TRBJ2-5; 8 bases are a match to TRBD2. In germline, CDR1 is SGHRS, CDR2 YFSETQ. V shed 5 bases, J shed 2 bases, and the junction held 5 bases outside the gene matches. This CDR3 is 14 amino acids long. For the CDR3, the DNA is TGCGCCAGCAGACCTACGGGGGGGCAAGAGACCCAGTACTTC. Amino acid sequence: CASRPTGGQETQYF.

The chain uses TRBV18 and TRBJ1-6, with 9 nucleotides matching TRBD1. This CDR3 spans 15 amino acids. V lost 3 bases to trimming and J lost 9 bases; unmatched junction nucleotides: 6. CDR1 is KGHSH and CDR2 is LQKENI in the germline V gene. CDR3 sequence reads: CASSPGTGGGSPLHF. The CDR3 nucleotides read TGTGCCAGCTCACCTGGAACAGGGGGCGGTTCACCCCTCCACTTT.

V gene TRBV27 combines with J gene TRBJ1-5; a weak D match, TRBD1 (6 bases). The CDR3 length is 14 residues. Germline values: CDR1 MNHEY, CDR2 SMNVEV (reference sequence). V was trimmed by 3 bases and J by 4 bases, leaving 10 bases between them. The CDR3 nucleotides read TGTGCCAGCAGTTTTGGAGGACAGAATCAGCCCCAGCATTTT. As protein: CASSFGGQNQPQHF.

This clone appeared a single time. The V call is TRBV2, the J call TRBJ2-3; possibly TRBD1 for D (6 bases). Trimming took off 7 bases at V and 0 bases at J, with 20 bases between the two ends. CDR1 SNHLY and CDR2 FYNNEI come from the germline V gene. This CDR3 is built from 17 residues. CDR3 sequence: CASKWERGTSSTDTQYF. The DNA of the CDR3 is TGTGCCAGCAAGTGGGAAAGGGGGACCTCTAGCACAGATACGCAGTATTTT.

CDR3 loop: CASSLGTGTYEQYF. CDR3 sequence (DNA): TGCGCCAGCAGCTTGGGGACAGGGACCTACGAGCAGTACTTC. The V call is TRBV5-1, the J call TRBJ2-7, with TRBD1 matching 8 bases. Per the germline V gene, CDR1 is SGHRS and CDR2 is YFSETQ. The V gene end was trimmed by 0 bases and the J gene end by 2 bases; junction bases not matched to a gene: 1. CDR3 length: 14 residues.

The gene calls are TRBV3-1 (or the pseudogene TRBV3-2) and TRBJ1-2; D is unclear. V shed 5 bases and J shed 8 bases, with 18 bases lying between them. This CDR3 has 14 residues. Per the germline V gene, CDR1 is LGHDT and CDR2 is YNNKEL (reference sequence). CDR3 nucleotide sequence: TGTGCCAGCAGCTTGACATCGGCCGACCGGGGCTACACCTTC. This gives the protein CASSLTSADRGYTF.